This section outlines one TCR beta chain sequence together with its context. The Seattle site enrolled patients during active infection and followed them longitudinally. This sample is drawn from a study of blood T cell repertoires in COVID-19. Across the whole study: From the United States, Italy and Spain came samples of acute and convalescent COVID-19. From T cells, B-cell-depleted T cells, or PBMCs came the material, which was cDNA or gDNA.

The V segment lost 3 bases and the J segment 3 bases; nucleotides outside the gene matches: 0. The germline V gene encodes CDR1 SGHTS and CDR2 YDEGEE. This CDR3 has 12 amino acids. Methods used by the authors: Researchers report that nucleated cell counts were estimated from reference gene primer amplification. The protocol was immunoSEQ multiplex PCR, while the TCRdb copy is restricted to in-frame clones and leaves out a portion. V, J and clone size reflect that table, while D and trimming were determined from the DNA. The table shows some 360,000 clones, with more than 70% occurring only once. The sequence was collected from a woman aged 60-70 years with COVID-19, enrolled during active disease. The rearrangement uses TRBV5-8 and TRBJ2-7, with 7 bases matching TRBD2. The material sequenced was peripheral blood. The chain's CDR3 is CASSWGGYEQYF. The DNA for the CDR3 is TGTGCCAGCAGCTGGGGGGGCTACGAGCAGTACTTC.